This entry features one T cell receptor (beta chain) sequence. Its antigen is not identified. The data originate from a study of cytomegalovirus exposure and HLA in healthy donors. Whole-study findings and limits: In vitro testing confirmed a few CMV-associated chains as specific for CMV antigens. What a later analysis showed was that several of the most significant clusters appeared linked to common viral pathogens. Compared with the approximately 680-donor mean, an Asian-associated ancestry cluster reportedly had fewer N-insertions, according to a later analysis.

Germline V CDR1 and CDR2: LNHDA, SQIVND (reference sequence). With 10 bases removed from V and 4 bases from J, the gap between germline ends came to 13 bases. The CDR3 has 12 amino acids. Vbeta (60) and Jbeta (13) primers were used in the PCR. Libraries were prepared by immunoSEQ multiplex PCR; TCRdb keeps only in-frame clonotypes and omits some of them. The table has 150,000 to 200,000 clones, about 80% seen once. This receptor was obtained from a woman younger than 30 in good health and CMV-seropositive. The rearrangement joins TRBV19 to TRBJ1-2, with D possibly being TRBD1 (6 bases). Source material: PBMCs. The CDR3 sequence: CATPRGCYGYTF. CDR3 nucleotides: TGTGCCACTCCCAGGGGCTGCTATGGCTACACCTTC.